This T cell receptor (beta chain) was captured in a study of CD8+ T cells in alopecia areata. After removal of 4 bases from V and 3 bases from J, the junction contained 9 bases not matched to a gene. This CDR3 is 15 amino acids long. Germline CDR1 reads SGHRS; CDR2 reads YFSETQ. This sample's treatment: oral pan-JAK inhibitor, 5-10 mg twice daily. This clone was recorded a few times. Antigen: not known. General study results and limits: A great number of expanded lesional clones endured in scalp and blood during tofacitinib.

After isolation, RNA underwent reverse transcription to generate cDNA as the sequencing template. Sequencing was performed with immunoSEQ multiplex PCR; in TCRdb, only in-frame clones are kept and a portion is missing. The sample contains some 170,000 clones, 50% to 75% of which appear only once. The rearrangement uses TRBV5-1 and TRBJ1-2, with 7 bases identical to TRBD1. The sequence was obtained from a human donor with alopecia areata. Here the sequenced sample was CD4+ T cells sorted from blood, taken at approximately week 55, from a patient treated with tofacitinib. The CDR3 DNA reads as TGCGCCAGCAGCCGAGCCGGGACAGAATACTATGGCTACACCTTC. It codes for CASSRAGTEYYGYTF.